These T cell receptor beta chains were read from a single sample in a study of blood T cell repertoires in COVID-19. Sequenced by immunoSEQ multiplex PCR; TCRdb stores in-frame clones only, minus some. The data show around 140,000 clones, roughly 90% seen once. The specimen sequenced was PBMCs or T cells enriched from blood (not recorded which). These receptors came from a woman aged 40 to 55 who had been exposed to COVID-19. CDR3s include the opening cysteine and the closing phenylalanine or tryptophan. D genes are given only for firm matches. The size of a clone is reported for some rows only, either as once, few or many, or as a class for expanded clones.

D gene	clone size	V gene	CDR3 length	J gene	CDR3 DNA	CDR3 protein
TRBD2	NA	TRBV9	16	TRBJ2-1	TGTGCCAGCACTAAGAACGGGGGGGTCTCCTTAAATGAGCAGTTCTTC	CASTKNGGVSLNEQFF
TRBD2	NA	TRBV3-1/TRBV3-2	15	TRBJ2-1	TGTGCCAGCAGCCAAGTTGGATTAGCGGGGGGTGAGCAGTTCTTC	CASSQVGLAGGEQFF
NA	NA	TRBV12-3/TRBV12-4	13	TRBJ2-2	TGTGCCAGCAGAACCGGGACTGCGGGGGAGCTGTTTTTT	CASRTGTAGELFF
NA	NA	TRBV6-2/TRBV6-3	15	TRBJ2-7	TGTGCCAGCAACCCCAGCTGGGGGACATCCTACGAGCAGTACTTC	CASNPSWGTSYEQYF
NA	NA	TRBV7-2	15	TRBJ1-5	TGTGCCAGCAGCTTGGGCCAGGGCTCAAGGGAGCCCCAGCATTTT	CASSLGQGSREPQHF
TRBD1	NA	TRBV28	15	TRBJ2-6	TGTGCCAGCACGACAGGGATGTCTGGGGCCAACGTCCTGACTTTC	CASTTGMSGANVLTF
NA	few	TRBV7-9	14	TRBJ2-7	TGTGCCAGCAGCTTAGGCAGGTCCGGCGACGAGCAGTACTTC	CASSLGRSGDEQYF
NA	NA	TRBV29-1	13	TRBJ1-2	TGCAGCGTTGAAAGGCTGGGCAACTATGGCTACACCTTC	CSVERLGNYGYTF
NA	NA	TRBV6-5	13	TRBJ1-2	TGTGCCAGCATAGCCGGTTATAACTATGGCTACACCTTC	CASIAGYNYGYTF
TRBD1	NA	TRBV29-1	13	TRBJ1-1	TGCAGCGTTCCCGGGACAGATTTCTCTGAAGCTTTCTTT	CSVPGTDFSEAFF
TRBD1	NA	TRBV11-2	16	TRBJ1-1	TGTGCCAGCAGCCCGTACCGGGGACAGGGGGCCACTGAAGCTTTCTTT	CASSPYRGQGATEAFF
TRBD2	once	TRBV11-2	17	TRBJ2-2	TGTGCCAGCAGCGGCCCGGGACTAGCGGGGAACACCGGGGAGCTGTTTTTT	CASSGPGLAGNTGELFF
TRBD1	NA	TRBV11-2	15	TRBJ2-2	TGTGCCAGCAGCTTAAAGTACAGGGGGCCCGGGGAGCTGTTTTTT	CASSLKYRGPGELFF
NA	NA	TRBV2	14	TRBJ1-1	TGTGCCAGCAGTGACAGAGGGTTTTTGACTGAAGCTTTCTTT	CASSDRGFLTEAFF
TRBD1	NA	TRBV10-3	13	TRBJ1-3	TGTGCCGGGGGGACAGGCAGAGGAAACACCATATATTTT	CAGGTGRGNTIYF
NA	NA	TRBV7-6	14	TRBJ1-5	TGTGCCAGCAGCTCGACAGATAGCAATCAGCCCCAGCATTTT	CASSSTDSNQPQHF